This record concerns one T cell receptor (beta chain) sequence. Antigen: not known. V lost 5 bases, J lost 15 bases, and 17 bases lay in between. The CDR3 is 12 amino acids. The repertoire was sequenced with immunoSEQ multiplex PCR; TCRdb's copy has only in-frame clones and lacks some. Of about 350,000 clones detected, 88% appear once; the ten largest clones hold 6.4%. This record belongs to a study of Ad26.COV2.S vaccination and SARS-CoV-2 variants. About the study: The COV1001 Ad26.COV2.S trial arm included the donor.

Whole-study results and caveats: Individuals receiving vaccine had higher spike-specific TCR breadth than placebo recipients did.

As for treatment: some 20 received Ad26.COV2.S at low or high dose, single or two shots; roughly 5 received placebo; per-sample allocation not given. Sample collection was performed on day 63 after the first vaccine or placebo injection. The individual, an adult aged 18-55 years, was a donor in Boston. This rearrangement joins TRBV12-3 or TRBV12-4 to TRBJ2-1; no reliable D call. The receptor's source is a person between 18 and 65 years old who received the Ad26.COV2.S COVID-19 vaccine or a placebo. Sequencing used peripheral blood, obtained in a trial of Ad26.COV2.S vaccine versus placebo. The CDR3 nucleotides read TGTGCCAGCAGTACCGACATTCCTTCTCCGTTCTTC. This translates into CASSTDIPSPFF.